These T cell receptor beta chains were read from a single sample in a study of shared clonotypes between healthy human individuals. TCRdb keeps only in-frame clones here, not all; method: immunoSEQ multiplex PCR. This table holds fewer than 850,000 clones, about 90% found once. The sequencing input was memory CD8+ T cells from PBMCs. The origin of the receptors is a young man in good health. Some clones in this sample may be carry-over from other donors' samples. The CDR3 runs from the conserved cysteine through the conserved F or W. A D gene is named only where the DNA matches it firmly. Clone size, where shown, is once, few, many, or a class for clones that have expanded.

CDR3nt | CDR3aa | d_gene | abundance | j_gene | v_gene
TGTGCCAGCTCACCACCTCGGGACACGAACACTGAAGCTTTCTTT | CASSPPRDTNTEAFF | - | - | TRBJ1-1 | TRBV18
TGTGCCAGCGGCCGACAGGGGATGCCTGGCTACACCTTC | CASGRQGMPGYTF | TRBD1 | - | TRBJ1-2 | TRBV9
TGTGCCAGCAGTCCCGCCGTGGAGACACCCTCTGGAAACACCATATATTTT | CASSPAVETPSGNTIYF | - | - | TRBJ1-3 | TRBV28
TGTGCCAGCAGCACACAGGGGCCCAACGAGCAGTACTTC | CASSTQGPNEQYF | TRBD1 | once | TRBJ2-7 | TRBV28
TGCAGCGTTGAAGATCTCGTGGAACGGGACCCAGTCCCTTCCTACAATGAGCAGTTCTTC | CSVEDLVERDPVPSYNEQFF | - | few | TRBJ2-1 | TRBV29-1
TGTGCCAGCAGTGAAATGGAGGACAGTACTAATGAAAAACTGTTTTTT | CASSEMEDSTNEKLFF | - | - | TRBJ1-4 | TRBV6-1
TGTGCCAGCAGCCGTTCGGGACTAGCGGGGAGCACAGATACGCAGTATTTT | CASSRSGLAGSTDTQYF | TRBD2 | once | TRBJ2-3 | TRBV7-6
TGCGCCAGCAGCGAACAGCACCCTAGCGGCTACGAGCAGTACTTC | CASSEQHPSGYEQYF | TRBD2 | - | TRBJ2-7 | TRBV10-2
TGTGCCAGCAGCTTAGGTCCAGGGAGTTTCACTGAAGCTTTCTTT | CASSLGPGSFTEAFF | - | - | TRBJ1-1 | TRBV11-2
TGTGCCCTCGACGGAGCGGTCACAGATACGCAGTATTTT | CALDGAVTDTQYF | - | - | TRBJ2-3 | TRBV2
TGTGCCAGCAGCCCGGGGACACCTAATAGCAATCAGCCCCAGCATTTT | CASSPGTPNSNQPQHF | - | - | TRBJ1-5 | TRBV7-9
TGCGCCAGCAGCGTAGACAGGGTTGGCTACACCTTC | CASSVDRVGYTF | TRBD1 | - | TRBJ1-2 | TRBV5-1
TGTGCCAGCAGTCCGCCGGGACTATCCACAGATACGCAGTATTTT | CASSPPGLSTDTQYF | TRBD2 | - | TRBJ2-3 | TRBV7-9
TGTGCCAGCAGCTTACCTCTACGGAGGCTTAGCACAGATACGCAGTATTTT | CASSLPLRRLSTDTQYF | - | - | TRBJ2-3 | TRBV7-2
TGTGCCAGCAGTTACCAAACCGAACCGGGGGGCTATGGCTACACCTTC | CASSYQTEPGGYGYTF | - | - | TRBJ1-2 | TRBV6-5